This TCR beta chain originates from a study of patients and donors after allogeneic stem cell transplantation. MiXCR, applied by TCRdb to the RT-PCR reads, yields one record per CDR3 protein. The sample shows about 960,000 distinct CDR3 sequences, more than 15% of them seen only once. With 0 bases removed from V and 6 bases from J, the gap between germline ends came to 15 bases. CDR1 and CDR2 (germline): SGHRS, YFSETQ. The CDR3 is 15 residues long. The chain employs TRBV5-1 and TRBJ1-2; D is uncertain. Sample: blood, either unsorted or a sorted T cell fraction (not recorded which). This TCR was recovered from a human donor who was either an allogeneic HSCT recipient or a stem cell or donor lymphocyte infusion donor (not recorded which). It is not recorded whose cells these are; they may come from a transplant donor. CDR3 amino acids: CASSLDSKRTNGYTF. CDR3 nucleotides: TGCGCCAGCAGCTTGGATTCAAAAAGAACCAATGGCTACACCTTC.